The 20 T cell receptor beta chains reported below all come from one sample, sequenced in a study of shared clonotypes between healthy human individuals. Using immunoSEQ multiplex PCR, the repertoire was profiled, and TCRdb retains in-frame clones only, with some absent. The sample includes over 2 million clones, 80% to 95% of them seen just once. The sequenced sample consisted of naive CD4+ T cells from PBMCs. Subset meaning: CD45RA+ positively selected. The source of these receptors is a young man in good health. Some clones in this sample may be carry-over from other donors' samples.

As DNA, the CDR3 is TGTGCCAGCAGCTCGCCGGGAGGGACTCAACCTGGGGGGGAGCAGTTCTTC. Translating it yields CASSSPGGTQPGGEQFF. The gene calls are TRBV7-2 and TRBJ2-1; 8 bases map to TRBD2. The CDR3 is 17 residues long. The germline gives CDR1 SGHTA, CDR2 FQGNSA. Losses at the gene ends were 4 bases for V and 10 bases for J; bases not matched to a gene: 18.

This clone was found once. The rearrangement links TRBV11-3 to TRBJ2-1, with D perhaps matching TRBD1 (7 bases). The germline gives CDR1 SGHNT, CDR2 YENEEA. The CDR3 spans 15 residues. Trimming removed 0 bases at V and 6 bases at J, with 12 bases between. CDR3 in amino acids: CASSLEGRGANEQFF. CDR3 in DNA: TGTGCCAGCAGCTTAGAGGGCAGGGGGGCCAATGAGCAGTTCTTC.

The V and J genes are TRBV2 and TRBJ1-6; a possible D gene is TRBD1 (5 bases). CDR3 length equals 15 residues. V gave up 7 bases and J gave up 9 bases, with 19 bases separating them. Germline CDR1 SNHLY, CDR2 FYNNEI. CDR3 sequence (DNA): TGTGCCAGCACCCCGACGCCCCTAGGGGTTTCACCCCTCCACTTT. It specifies CASTPTPLGVSPLHF.

The rearrangement uses TRBV28 and TRBJ2-1, with D hard to call. V gave up 3 bases and J gave up 0 bases, with 9 bases separating them. Germline V gives CDR1 MDHEN, CDR2 SYDVKM. The length of the CDR3 is 15 residues. The CDR3 nucleotides read TGTGCCAGCAGTTTGGCCACCAGCTCCTACAATGAGCAGTTCTTC. Encoded protein: CASSLATSSYNEQFF. Filled out from reference TRBV28 and TRBJ2-1, the complete variable domain reads DVKVTQSSRYLVKRTGEKVFLECVQDMDHENMFWYRQDPGLGLRLIYFSYDVKMKEKGDIPEGYSVSREKKERFSLILESASTNQTSMYLCASSLATSSYNEQFFGPGTRLTVL.

The sample holds one count of this clone. The rearrangement links TRBV27 to TRBJ2-3; no firm D call. This CDR3 is built from 16 residues. V was trimmed by 5 bases and J by 0 bases, leaving 15 bases between them. Looked up from germline, CDR1 is MNHEY and CDR2 is SMNVEV (reference sequence). In nucleotides, the CDR3 is TGTGCCAGCAGTAAAGAGACATTCTATAGCACAGATACGCAGTATTTT. Amino acid sequence: CASSKETFYSTDTQYF.

The genes are TRBV2 and TRBJ2-2; 9 positions agree with TRBD1. The CDR3 is made up of 15 amino acids. V trimming: 6 bases; J trimming: 4 bases; junction bases outside the gene matches: 6. The germline V gene has CDR1 SNHLY and CDR2 FYNNEI. CDR3 in amino acids: CASRGGDRVTGELFF. CDR3 bases: TGTGCCAGCAGGGGCGGGGACAGGGTCACCGGGGAGCTGTTTTTT.

A remark on this clone: Within the sample, other DNA sequences also encode this same CDR3. V usage is TRBV5-1 and J usage is TRBJ2-1; 8 bases agree with TRBD2. With 5 bases clipped from V and 0 bases from J, the junction kept 4 bases outside the gene matches. This CDR3 region has 15 residues. The germline V gene encodes CDR1 SGHRS and CDR2 YFSETQ. CDR3 in amino acids: CASSPGGSSYNEQFF. CDR3 nucleotides: TGCGCCAGCAGTCCGGGAGGGAGCTCCTACAATGAGCAGTTCTTC.

V gene TRBV10-1 combines with J gene TRBJ1-4; the match to TRBD1 covers 10 bases. The CDR3 loop spans 14 amino acids. Germline V CDR1 and CDR2: WNHNN, SYGVQD (reference sequence). J lost 6 bases, V lost 5 bases, and 3 bases had no gene match. CDR3 amino acids: CASSTGTGDEKLFF. In DNA form, the CDR3 reads TGCGCCAGCAGTACCGGGACAGGGGATGAAAAACTGTTTTTT.

The rearrangement joins TRBV5-6 to TRBJ1-1, with TRBD1 as a possible D gene (5 bases). Trimming took 4 bases from V and 5 from J, leaving 21 bases between them. CDR1 and CDR2 from the germline V gene are SGHDT and YYEEEE. This CDR3 comprises 16 residues. CDR3 protein: CASSPGGWGERTEAFF. The CDR3 region has the DNA TGTGCCAGCAGCCCGGGAGGGTGGGGGGAGAGGACTGAAGCTTTCTTT. The whole variable domain, filled in from reference TRBV5-6 and TRBJ1-1, reads DAGVTQSPTHLIKTRGQQVTLRCSPKSGHDTVSWYQQALGQGPQFIFQYYEEEERQRGNFPDRFSGHQFPNYSSELNVNALLLGDSALYLCASSPGGWGERTEAFFGQGTRLTVV.

J is TRBJ2-2 and V is TRBV18, with 9 bases matching TRBD1. CDR1 is KGHSH, CDR2 LQKENI, per germline. The CDR3 totals 15 residues. V lost 3 bases to trimming and J lost 6 bases; unmatched junction nucleotides: 5. The CDR3 here is CASSPKQGAPGELFF. The CDR3 nucleotides are TGTGCCAGCTCACCTAAACAGGGGGCACCCGGGGAGCTGTTTTTT. The full variable domain, with the rest looked up from reference TRBV18 and TRBJ2-2, is NAGVMQNPRHLVRRRGQEARLRCSPMKGHSHVYWYRQLPEEGLKFMVYLQKENIIDESGMPKERFSAEFPKEGPSILRIQQVVRGDSAAYFCASSPKQGAPGELFFGEGSRLTVL.

This chain connects TRBV18 to TRBJ2-7, with D possibly TRBD1 on 5 matching bases. The germline gives CDR1 KGHSH, CDR2 LQKENI. V lost 4 bases and J 9 bases, leaving 22 bases between the germline ends. The CDR3 runs to 15 residues. CDR3 bases: TGTGCCAGCTCACTGGGTCAAGGGGCGCCCCGGCGGCAGTACTTC. Translation: CASSLGQGAPRRQYF.

The chain is built from TRBV18 and TRBJ1-2; weak D call: TRBD1 (6 bases). The CDR3 is 18 residues long. Trimming left V 3 bases short and J 1 base short, with 21 bases between. From germline, CDR1 is KGHSH and CDR2 LQKENI. The CDR3 protein is CASSPQPSQGSGNYGYTF. CDR3 sequence (DNA): TGTGCCAGCTCACCCCAACCCTCGCAGGGGTCGGGTAACTATGGCTACACCTTC.

This CDR3 reads CASRQNRGANTEAFF. The CDR3 region has the DNA TGTGCCAGCAGGCAAAACAGGGGGGCGAACACTGAAGCTTTCTTT. The chain recombines TRBV28 with TRBJ1-1, with 8 nucleotides matching TRBD1. V shed 6 bases, J shed 1 base, and the junction held 7 bases outside the gene matches. Germline assignment: CDR1 MDHEN and CDR2 SYDVKM. The CDR3 is 15 residues long.

The V gene is TRBV6-5, the J gene TRBJ1-1, with D possibly TRBD1 on 6 matching bases. V was pared by 7 bases and J by 5 bases, with 20 bases between. This CDR3 is 15 amino acids long. Germline lookup yields CDR1 MNHEY and CDR2 SVGAGI. This CDR3 is CASKPPGRGRTEAFF. For the CDR3, the DNA is TGTGCCAGCAAACCCCCGGGACGGGGGCGAACTGAAGCTTTCTTT.

CDR3 DNA sequence: TGTGCCTGGAGGGGAAGGGGGGGCGGACGCGAGCAGTACTTC. This translates into CAWRGRGGGREQYF. The V gene is TRBV30, the J gene TRBJ2-7; D might be TRBD2 (7 bases). This CDR3 contains 14 residues. Trimming took off 3 bases at V and 6 bases at J, with 18 bases between the two ends. Germline V gives CDR1 GTSNPN, CDR2 SVGIG (reference sequence). The entire variable domain, with the rest obtained from reference TRBV30 and TRBJ2-7, is as follows: SQTIHQWPATLVQPVGSPLSLECTVEGTSNPNLYWYRQAAGRGLQLLFYSVGIGQISSEVPQNLSASRPQDRQFILSSKKLLLSDSGFYLCAWRGRGGGREQYFGPGTRLTVT.

This clone turned up a few times. At the DNA level, this CDR3 is encoded by other sequences in the same sample as well. The V and J genes are TRBV7-2 and TRBJ1-1; D is unclear. CDR1 is SGHTA, CDR2 FQGNSA, per germline. The CDR3 is 13 residues long. The V and J ends lost 1 base and 5 bases respectively, with 8 bases between them. CDR3 bases: TGTGCCAGCAGCTTAGGGGGAGTGACTGAAGCTTTCTTT. Translation: CASSLGGVTEAFF.

This clone was recorded only once. This chain joins TRBV6-6 and TRBJ1-5; D might be TRBD1 (5 bases). Germline CDR1 reads MNHNY; CDR2 reads SVGAGI (reference sequence). The germline V and J ends were trimmed by 7 bases and 7 bases, with 20 bases remaining between them. The CDR3 has 15 residues. The CDR3 DNA reads as TGTGCCAGCATCGAACAGGCGGGGTCGAGGCAGCCCCAGCATTTT. Translating it yields CASIEQAGSRQPQHF.

This chain uses TRBV5-4 with TRBJ1-5; D is undetermined. Trimming cost V 4 bases and J 0 bases, with 11 bases left between them. This CDR3 has 15 amino acids. Germline lookup yields CDR1 SGHNT and CDR2 YYREEE (reference sequence). CDR3 sequence (DNA): TGTGCCAGCAGCCCGGACCCTAATAGCAATCAGCCCCAGCATTTT. It yields the protein CASSPDPNSNQPQHF. The variable domain in full, with the rest retrieved from reference TRBV5-4 and TRBJ1-5, is ETGVTQSPTHLIKTRGQQVTLRCSSQSGHNTVSWYQQALGQGPQFIFQYYREEENGRGNFPPRFSGLQFPNYSSELNVNALELDDSALYLCASSPDPNSNQPQHFGDGTRLSIL.

The chain has TRBV28 and TRBJ2-3, with D perhaps TRBD2 (5 bases). The V and J ends lost 2 bases and 3 bases respectively, with 12 bases between them. This CDR3 is 15 amino acids long. The germline gives CDR1 MDHEN, CDR2 SYDVKM. This CDR3 reads CASSLGSRATDTQYF. The CDR3, as DNA: TGTGCCAGCAGTTTAGGTTCGCGGGCAACAGATACGCAGTATTTT.

The V call is TRBV28, the J call TRBJ2-7, with a weak D call TRBD2 (5 bases). Germline V gene lookup returns CDR1 MDHEN and CDR2 SYDVKM. V was cut by 7 bases and J by 7 bases, with 14 bases left in between. The CDR3 is 12 residues long. The CDR3 is CASNLAGGEQYF. For the CDR3, the DNA is TGTGCCAGCAACCTGGCCGGCGGGGAGCAGTACTTC.